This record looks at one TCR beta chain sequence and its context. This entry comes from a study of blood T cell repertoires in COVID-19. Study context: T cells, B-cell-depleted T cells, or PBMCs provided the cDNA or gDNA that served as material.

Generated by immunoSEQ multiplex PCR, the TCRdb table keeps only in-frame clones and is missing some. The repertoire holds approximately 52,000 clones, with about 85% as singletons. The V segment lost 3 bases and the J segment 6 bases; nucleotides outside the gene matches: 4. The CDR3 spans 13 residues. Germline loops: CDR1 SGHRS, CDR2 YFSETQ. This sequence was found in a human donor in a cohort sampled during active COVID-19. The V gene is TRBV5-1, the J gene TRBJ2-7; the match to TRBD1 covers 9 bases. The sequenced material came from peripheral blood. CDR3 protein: CASSYGQGFEQYF. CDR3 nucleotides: TGCGCCAGCAGCTACGGACAGGGGTTCGAGCAGTACTTC.